This TCR beta chain stems from a study of human T cells and chemical hapten exposure. General study points: Controls formed significantly fewer large CDR3 similarity clusters than expanded TCRs did.

Deletions cut 5 bases from V and 6 bases from J, with 14 bases between. Germline V gene data show CDR1 as SGHAT and CDR2 as FQNNGV. This CDR3 is built from 13 residues. Each CDR3 protein is one row after TCRdb ran MiXCR on the RACE reads. The data hold roughly 50,000 distinct CDR3 sequences, with 11% observed a single time. As for this clonotype: Its antigen is currently unknown.

The time point denotes: patch test 1, 2 weeks after DPC sensitization. Treatment here: therapeutic diphenylcyclopropenone sensitization with weekly scalp DPC. The study extracted total RNA from unfractionated whole blood. The gene calls are TRBV11-2 and TRBJ2-7; D may be TRBD1 (6 bases). The sequence came from a woman aged 40 to 50 with alopecia areata. Some clones in this sample may be carry-over from other donors' samples. The sequences come from whole blood, collected in connection with sensitization to the hapten diphenylcyclopropenone (DPC). The CDR3 DNA follows: TGTGCCAGCAGCGGTGGGACACCGGCCGAGCAGTACTTC. Protein sequence: CASSGGTPAEQYF.